This is a list of T cell receptor beta chains from one sample in a study of blood T cells in healthy people across ages. TCRdb reanalysed the 5' RACE reads using MiXCR and keeps one entry per CDR3 protein. The table lists fewer than 1.5 million distinct CDR3 sequences, around two fifths of them singletons. Sequencing was performed on blood. The receptors here all came from a woman between 18 and 29 years old in good health. The CDR3 runs from the conserved cysteine through the conserved F or W. The order of the fields is D gene, clone size, J gene, V gene, CDR3 DNA, CDR3 protein. The D gene is left open where the match is weak. Part of the rows lack a size; the others show once, few, many or a class for expanded clones.

D: NA; size: NA; J: TRBJ2-1; V: TRBV7-8; DNA: TGTGCCAGCAGCTTAGGGCGGCCCGTTTACAATGAGCAGTTCTTC; CDR3: CASSLGRPVYNEQFF
D: TRBD1; size: few; J: TRBJ1-2; V: TRBV7-9; DNA: TGTGCCAGCAGCGGTGGGACAGAAGCCTATGGCTACACCTTC; CDR3: CASSGGTEAYGYTF
D: NA; size: NA; J: TRBJ2-1; V: TRBV5-1; DNA: TGCGCCAGCAGCTTCGGCAACTCCTACAATGAGCAGTTCTTC; CDR3: CASSFGNSYNEQFF
D: NA; size: NA; J: TRBJ1-2; V: TRBV30; DNA: TGTGCCGGCGAACGAATACTTAACTATGGCTACACCTTC; CDR3: CAGERILNYGYTF
D: NA; size: NA; J: TRBJ2-7; V: TRBV7-9; DNA: TGTGCCAGCAGCTTAGAGTTCGAGAGTGCGGCTGGGAATGAGCAGTACTTC; CDR3: CASSLEFESAAGNEQYF
D: NA; size: NA; J: TRBJ1-6; V: TRBV12-3/TRBV12-4; DNA: TGTGCCAGCAGTTTAGTAAGGACCCCCCTCCACTTT; CDR3: CASSLVRTPLHF
D: TRBD1; size: NA; J: TRBJ1-4; V: TRBV6-5; DNA: TGTGCCAGCAGTGATCCAGGGGGCGATGAAAAACTGTTTTTT; CDR3: CASSDPGGDEKLFF
D: NA; size: NA; J: TRBJ2-2; V: TRBV29-1; DNA: TGCAGCTTCATGCGAGGTTCCGGGGAGCTGTTTTTT; CDR3: CSFMRGSGELFF
D: TRBD2; size: NA; J: TRBJ2-7; V: TRBV3-1; DNA: TGTGCCAGCAGCCAAGTGGCGGGGGGACCCTACGAGCAGTACTTC; CDR3: CASSQVAGGPYEQYF
D: TRBD1; size: few; J: TRBJ2-3; V: TRBV12-3/TRBV12-4; DNA: TGTGCCAGCAGTTGGGGACAGGGGGCAACAGATACGCAGTATTTT; CDR3: CASSWGQGATDTQYF
D: NA; size: NA; J: TRBJ2-3; V: TRBV12-3/TRBV12-4; DNA: TGTGCCAGCAGTTTAGAGGGCATCATCGGAGATACGCAGTATTTT; CDR3: CASSLEGIIGDTQYF
D: TRBD2; size: NA; J: TRBJ2-5; V: TRBV18; DNA: TGTGCCAGCTCGGATACTACTAGCGGGAGGGACCAAGAGACCCAGTACTTC; CDR3: CASSDTTSGRDQETQYF
D: TRBD1; size: NA; J: TRBJ1-2; V: TRBV27; DNA: TGTGCCAGCAGCCCCAGGGGGGGAAATTCTAACTATGGCTACACCTTC; CDR3: CASSPRGGNSNYGYTF
D: NA; size: few; J: TRBJ1-5; V: TRBV28; DNA: TGTGCCAGCAGAACCTCCAACAGGGTCAATCAGCCCCAGCATTTT; CDR3: CASRTSNRVNQPQHF
D: TRBD2; size: NA; J: TRBJ2-1; V: TRBV6-1; DNA: TGTGCCAGCAGTGAAGGGAGGATAGCGGGAGGCCGCGCGTTCTTC; CDR3: CASSEGRIAGGRAFF
D: NA; size: NA; J: TRBJ1-2; V: TRBV6-1; DNA: TGTGCCAGTGAGACCGGGTATGGCTACACCTTC; CDR3: CASETGYGYTF
D: TRBD1; size: few; J: TRBJ1-4; V: TRBV7-6; DNA: TGTGCCAGCAGCTCCCCGGACAGGGACCCGAGTGAAAAACTGTTTTTT; CDR3: CASSSPDRDPSEKLFF
D: NA; size: NA; J: TRBJ2-1; V: TRBV4-1; DNA: TGCGCCAGCAGCCAGGGCCGATGGGAGCAGTTCTTC; CDR3: CASSQGRWEQFF
D: NA; size: NA; J: TRBJ2-7; V: TRBV2; DNA: TGTGCCAGCAAGCCCGATGGGAGGGGGGAGCAGTACTTC; CDR3: CASKPDGRGEQYF
D: NA; size: many; J: TRBJ2-7; V: TRBV29-1; DNA: TGCAGCGTAATACCGGACGGGTCCTACGAGCAGTACTTC; CDR3: CSVIPDGSYEQYF
D: NA; size: NA; J: TRBJ2-5; V: TRBV29-1; DNA: TGCAGCGAGACCGAGGGCCTGGGGGAGACCCAGTACTTC; CDR3: CSETEGLGETQYF
D: NA; size: NA; J: TRBJ2-5; V: TRBV5-1; DNA: TGCGCCAGCAGCTTTATCCTCACAGGCCTCCAAGAGACCCAGTACTTC; CDR3: CASSFILTGLQETQYF
D: NA; size: NA; J: TRBJ1-1; V: TRBV6-5; DNA: TGTGCCAGCAGGTTCATGGGTGAAGCTTTCTTT; CDR3: CASRFMGEAFF
D: NA; size: once; J: TRBJ2-6; V: TRBV6-1; DNA: TGTGCCAGCGAATCCATCCCTGGGGCCAACGTCCTGACTTTC; CDR3: CASESIPGANVLTF
D: NA; size: NA; J: TRBJ1-6; V: TRBV4-1; DNA: TGCGCCAGCAGCCAAGTCCACAGTCTGAATTCACCCCTCCACTTT; CDR3: CASSQVHSLNSPLHF
D: TRBD2; size: NA; J: TRBJ2-5; V: TRBV6-1; DNA: TGTGCCAGCAGTGAAAATCTAGCGGGGGCCCTCCAAGAGACCCAGTACTTC; CDR3: CASSENLAGALQETQYF
D: TRBD2; size: NA; J: TRBJ2-1; V: TRBV29-1; DNA: TGCAGCGGCGGACTAGCGGTCTACAATGAGCAGTTCTTC; CDR3: CSGGLAVYNEQFF
D: TRBD1; size: NA; J: TRBJ1-5; V: TRBV9; DNA: TGTGCCAGCAGCGTACGATCGGACAGGAGCGACTATCAGCCCCAGCATTTT; CDR3: CASSVRSDRSDYQPQHF
D: TRBD1; size: few; J: TRBJ2-1; V: TRBV5-1; DNA: TGCGCCAGCAGCTTGGGGACCGGGACAGGGCACTACAATGAGCAGTTCTTC; CDR3: CASSLGTGTGHYNEQFF
D: NA; size: NA; J: TRBJ1-5; V: TRBV28; DNA: TGTGCCAGCAGTTTATTTAACGCAGGGTTGAGCAATCAGCCCCAGCATTTT; CDR3: CASSLFNAGLSNQPQHF
D: TRBD2; size: few; J: TRBJ2-3; V: TRBV28; DNA: TGTGCCAGCAGTTCAGCAGGACTAGCGGGGCGGCGTCATACGCAGTATTTT; CDR3: CASSSAGLAGRRHTQYF
D: NA; size: once; J: TRBJ1-5; V: TRBV24-1; DNA: TGTGCCACCAGTGGTCGGGGTTCCCAGCCCCAGCATTTT; CDR3: CATSGRGSQPQHF
D: TRBD2; size: many; J: TRBJ2-1; V: TRBV20-1; DNA: TGCAGTGCAAGGGGACTAGCGTACAATGAGCAGTTCTTC; CDR3: CSARGLAYNEQFF
D: TRBD1; size: NA; J: TRBJ2-6; V: TRBV25-1; DNA: TGTGCCAGCAGTGAATTTTTTTTGGGACAGGGACCCGTAAGCTCTGGGGCCAACGTCCTGACTTTC; CDR3: CASSEFFLGQGPVSSGANVLTF
D: NA; size: NA; J: TRBJ1-5; V: TRBV27; DNA: TGTGCCAGCAGCCTGTCTGGGGCTAGGCCCCAGCATTTT; CDR3: CASSLSGARPQHF
D: NA; size: few; J: TRBJ1-5; V: TRBV2; DNA: TGTGCCAGCAGGCACGAGAATGTTGGGCAGCCCCAGCATTTT; CDR3: CASRHENVGQPQHF
D: NA; size: NA; J: TRBJ1-2; V: TRBV24-1; DNA: TGTGCCACCAGTGATTCCCGTCATTATGGCTACACCTTC; CDR3: CATSDSRHYGYTF
D: TRBD2; size: NA; J: TRBJ2-1; V: TRBV28; DNA: TGTGCCAGCAGTCCACCCGGGGGGGGACCCTACAATGAGCAGTTCTTC; CDR3: CASSPPGGGPYNEQFF
D: NA; size: NA; J: TRBJ2-3; V: TRBV7-3; DNA: TGTGCCAGCAGCTTAACGAGGGACGGAAAAGCCGATACGCAGTATTTT; CDR3: CASSLTRDGKADTQYF